Below are 11 T cell receptor beta chains sequenced from a single sample in a study of blood T cell repertoires in COVID-19. Sequencing used immunoSEQ multiplex PCR; TCRdb keeps in-frame clones, though not all of them. The table lists under 300,000 clones, 85% to 90% of them singletons. The sequenced material came from PBMCs or T cells enriched from blood (not recorded which). These receptors were obtained from an older woman in a cohort exposed to, infected with or recovered from COVID-19 (not recorded which).

The chain carries TRBV3-1 (or the pseudogene TRBV3-2) and TRBJ2-7, with 7 bases identical to TRBD2. CDR3 length equals 14 residues. Germline V gene lookup returns CDR1 LGHDT and CDR2 YNNKEL (reference sequence). The trim removed 1 base at V and 2 bases at J, leaving 2 bases unmatched. The DNA of the CDR3 is TGTGCCAGCAGCCAAGGTGGGAGGGCCTACGAGCAGTACTTC. This codes for CASSQGGRAYEQYF.

The V and J genes are TRBV5-1 and TRBJ2-7, with TRBD2 matching 7 bases. CDR1 is SGHRS, CDR2 YFSETQ, per germline. Unmatched junction bases numbered 6, after V lost 7 bases and J lost 2 bases. This CDR3 contains 13 residues. CDR3 amino acids: CASGRGTTYEQYF. CDR3 bases: TGCGCCAGCGGGAGGGGCACGACCTACGAGCAGTACTTC.

V is TRBV28 and J is TRBJ2-7, with TRBD1 matching 11 bases. The CDR3 has 15 amino acids. Per germline, CDR1 MDHEN and CDR2 SYDVKM. V lost 5 bases, J lost 6 bases, and 9 bases stayed unmatched. The CDR3 DNA reads as TGTGCCAGCAGTCCTCCCCCCGGGACAGGGGGCGAGCAGTACTTC. Amino acid sequence: CASSPPPGTGGEQYF.

The chain employs TRBV29-1 and TRBJ2-7; 7 positions agree with TRBD1. Germline CDR1 reads SQVTM; CDR2 reads ANQGSEA. Germline trimming cut 6 bases from V and 0 bases from J; bases unmatched to any gene: 5. The CDR3 runs to 13 residues. The CDR3 coding sequence is TGCAGCGTCCTGACAGGGCGCTCCTACGAGCAGTACTTC. Protein: CSVLTGRSYEQYF.

This rearrangement joins TRBV30 to TRBJ2-2; D uncertain. The CDR3 covers 13 residues. The V gene's germline CDR1 is GTSNPN and CDR2 SVGIG (reference sequence). The V gene lost 2 bases and the J gene lost 6 bases, with 10 bases spanning the gap. The CDR3 loop reads CAWSLASAGELFF. Here the CDR3 DNA reads TGTGCCTGGAGTTTGGCCTCCGCCGGGGAGCTGTTTTTT.

On this clone: One end of the junction does not line up with germline, which may come from a read error. The chain couples TRBV7-3 to TRBJ2-5, with 8 positions matching TRBD2. The CDR3 is 13 amino acids. Germline loops: CDR1 SGHTA, CDR2 FQGTGA. The CDR3 coding sequence is TGTGCCAGCAGCCCTACGAATTCGGGGGGGATGCACTTC. This encodes CASSPTNSGGMHF. The full variable domain, rest sourced from reference TRBV7-3 and TRBJ2-5, is GAGVSQTPSNKVTEKGKYVELRCDPISGHTALYWYRQSLGQGPEFLIYFQGTGAADDSGLPNDRFFAVRPEGSVSTLKIQRTERGDSAVYLCASSPTNSGGMHFGPGTRLLVL.

This chain joins TRBV2 and TRBJ1-2; no firm D call. Germline values: CDR1 SNHLY, CDR2 FYNNEI. CDR3 length: 11 residues. V was cut by 8 bases and J by 8 bases, with 12 bases left in between. CDR3 DNA: TGTGCCAGCGGCCAGGTGTGGGGCTACACCTTC. This encodes CASGQVWGYTF.

The gene calls are TRBV11-2 and TRBJ1-4; TRBD1 matches 7 bases. CDR3 size: 14 residues. CDR1 and CDR2 from the germline V gene are SGHAT and FQNNGV. After removal of 2 bases from V and 7 bases from J, the junction contained 4 bases not matched to a gene. CDR3 bases: TGTGCCAGCAGCTTAAGAGGGGGCGGTGAAAAACTGTTTTTT. Amino acids: CASSLRGGGEKLFF.

The CDR3 DNA reads as TGTGCCAGCAGTAGAGGACTAGCGGGAGGGCCCGGATACGAGCAGTACTTC. Protein sequence: CASSRGLAGGPGYEQYF. V usage is TRBV27 and J usage is TRBJ2-7, with TRBD2 matching over 15 bases. Germline V lookup: CDR1 MNHEY, CDR2 SMNVEV (reference sequence). The CDR3 contains 17 residues. Unmatched junction bases numbered 9, after V lost 5 bases and J lost 4 bases.

The V call is TRBV2, the J call TRBJ2-1; 8 bases are shared with TRBD1. Per the germline V gene, CDR1 is SNHLY and CDR2 is FYNNEI. This CDR3 is 12 amino acids long. V gave up 11 bases and J gave up 9 bases; unmatched junction bases: 9. For the CDR3, the DNA is TGTGCCTTTCGGACAGGGCAGGGTGAGCAGTTCTTC. It specifies CAFRTGQGEQFF. The variable domain in full, completed from reference TRBV2 and TRBJ2-1, reads EPEVTQTPSHQVTQMGQEVILRCVPISNHLYFYWYRQILGQKVEFLVSFYNNEISEKSEIFDDQFSVERPDGSNFTLKIRSTKLEDSAMYFCAFRTGQGEQFFGPGTRLTVL.

The genes are TRBV6-5 and TRBJ2-7, with 7 bases aligning to TRBD1. The V gene's germline CDR1 is MNHEY and CDR2 SVGAGI. The CDR3 runs 14 residues. Trimming removed 2 bases from V and 2 bases from J; junction bases left unmatched: 3. CDR3 residues: CASSYGDSPYEQYF. For the CDR3, the DNA is TGTGCCAGCAGTTACGGGGACAGTCCCTACGAGCAGTACTTC.